This TCR beta chain was sequenced for a study of PD-L1 blockade in urothelial cancer. Looking at the study overall: The patients first took atezolizumab in about 2014, receiving 1,200 mg intravenously every 3 weeks. A median of about 140,000 T cells was found in the blood samples.

For this clone: Its target is not known.

Profiling relied on immunoSEQ multiplex PCR, and the TCRdb table lists in-frame clones only, not all of them. The repertoire holds some 53,000 clones, with roughly 80% as singletons. The germline gives CDR1 MNHNY, CDR2 SVGAGI (reference sequence). Trimming shortened V by 8 bases and J by 2 bases, and 7 bases separated the two germline ends. The CDR3 is made up of 12 amino acids. Time point of the sample: pretreatment peripheral blood. Study-wide points: Better survival was predicted by below-median pretreatment blood TCR clonality. In blood at 3 weeks, tumor-associated clones expanded more among patients with durable benefit.

V and J are TRBV6-6 and TRBJ1-5; tentative D call: TRBD1 (5 bases). The input for sequencing was PBMCs, taken around atezolizumab (anti-PD-L1) treatment. This TCR was sampled from a man aged 65 to 85 with urothelial cancer. The chain's CDR3 is CASRGGNQPQHF. CDR3 sequence (DNA): TGTGCCAGCCGGGGGGGCAATCAGCCCCAGCATTTT.